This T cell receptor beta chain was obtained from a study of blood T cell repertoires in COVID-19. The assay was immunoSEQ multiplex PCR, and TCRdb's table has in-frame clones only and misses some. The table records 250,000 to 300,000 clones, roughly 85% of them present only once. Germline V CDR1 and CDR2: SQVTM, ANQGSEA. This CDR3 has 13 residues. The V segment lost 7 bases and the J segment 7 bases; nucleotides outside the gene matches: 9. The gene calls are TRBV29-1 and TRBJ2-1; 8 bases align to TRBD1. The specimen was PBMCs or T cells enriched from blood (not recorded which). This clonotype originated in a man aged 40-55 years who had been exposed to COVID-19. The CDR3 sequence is CSAPDRGWNEQFF. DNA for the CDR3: TGCAGCGCTCCCGACAGGGGTTGGAATGAGCAGTTCTTC.